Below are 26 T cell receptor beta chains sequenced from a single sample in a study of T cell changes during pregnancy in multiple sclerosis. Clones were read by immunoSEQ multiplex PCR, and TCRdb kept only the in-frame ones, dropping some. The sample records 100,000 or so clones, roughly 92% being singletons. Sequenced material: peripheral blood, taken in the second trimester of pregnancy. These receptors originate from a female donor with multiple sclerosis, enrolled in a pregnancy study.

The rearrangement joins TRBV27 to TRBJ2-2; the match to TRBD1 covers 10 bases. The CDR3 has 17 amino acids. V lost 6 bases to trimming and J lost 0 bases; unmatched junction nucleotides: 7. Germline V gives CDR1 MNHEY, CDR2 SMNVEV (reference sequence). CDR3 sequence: CASRGQGVLANTGELFF. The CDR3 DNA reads TGTGCCAGCAGAGGACAGGGGGTATTGGCGAACACCGGGGAGCTGTTTTTT.

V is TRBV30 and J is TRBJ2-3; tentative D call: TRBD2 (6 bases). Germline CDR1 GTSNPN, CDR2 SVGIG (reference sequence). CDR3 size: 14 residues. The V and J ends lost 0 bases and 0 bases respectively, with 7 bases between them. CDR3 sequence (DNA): TGTGCCTGGAGTGTAAGCGGGAGCACAGATACGCAGTATTTT. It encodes CAWSVSGSTDTQYF.

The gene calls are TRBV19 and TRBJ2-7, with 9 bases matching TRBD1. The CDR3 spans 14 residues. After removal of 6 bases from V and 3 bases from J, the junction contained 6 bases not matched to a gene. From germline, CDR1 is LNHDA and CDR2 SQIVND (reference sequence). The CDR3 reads CASRSTGQGYEQYF. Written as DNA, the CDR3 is TGTGCCAGTAGGTCAACGGGACAGGGCTACGAGCAGTACTTC.

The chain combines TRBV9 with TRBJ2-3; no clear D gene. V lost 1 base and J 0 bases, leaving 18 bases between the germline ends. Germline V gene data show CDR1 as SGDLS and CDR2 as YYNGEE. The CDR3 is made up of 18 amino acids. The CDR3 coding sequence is TGTGCCAGCAGCGTAAGTGGCAGACCAAAGACTAGCACAGATACGCAGTATTTT. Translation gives CASSVSGRPKTSTDTQYF.

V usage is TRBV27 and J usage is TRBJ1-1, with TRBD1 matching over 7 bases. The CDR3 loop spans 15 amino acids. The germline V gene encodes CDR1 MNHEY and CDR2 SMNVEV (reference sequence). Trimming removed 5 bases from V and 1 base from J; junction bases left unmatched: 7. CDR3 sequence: CASSQAGGRNTEAFF. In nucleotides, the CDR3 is TGTGCCAGCAGTCAGGCAGGGGGTAGGAACACTGAAGCTTTCTTT.

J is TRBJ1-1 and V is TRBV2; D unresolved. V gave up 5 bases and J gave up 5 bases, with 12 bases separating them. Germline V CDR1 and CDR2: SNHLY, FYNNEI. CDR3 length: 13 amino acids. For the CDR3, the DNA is TGTGCCAGCAGTACAGAGAGCGGGACTGAAGCTTTCTTT. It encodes CASSTESGTEAFF. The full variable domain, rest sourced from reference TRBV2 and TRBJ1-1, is EPEVTQTPSHQVTQMGQEVILRCVPISNHLYFYWYRQILGQKVEFLVSFYNNEISEKSEIFDDQFSVERPDGSNFTLKIRSTKLEDSAMYFCASSTESGTEAFFGQGTRLTVV.

In DNA, the CDR3 is TGCGCCAGCAGCTTGCTGGCTAGCGGGAGAAGCTCCTACAATGAGCAGTTCTTC. Translating it yields CASSLLASGRSSYNEQFF. The chain recombines TRBV5-1 with TRBJ2-1; 10 bases agree with TRBD2. The CDR3 loop spans 18 amino acids. Germline V gene sequence: CDR1 SGHRS, CDR2 YFSETQ. The J segment lost 0 bases and the V segment lost 1 base, leaving 7 bases of the junction unmatched.

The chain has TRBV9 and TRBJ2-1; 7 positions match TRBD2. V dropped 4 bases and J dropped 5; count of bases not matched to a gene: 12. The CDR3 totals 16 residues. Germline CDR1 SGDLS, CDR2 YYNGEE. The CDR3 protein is CASSPRLGRGDNEQFF. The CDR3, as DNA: TGTGCCAGCAGCCCCCGCCTGGGACGGGGGGACAATGAGCAGTTCTTC.

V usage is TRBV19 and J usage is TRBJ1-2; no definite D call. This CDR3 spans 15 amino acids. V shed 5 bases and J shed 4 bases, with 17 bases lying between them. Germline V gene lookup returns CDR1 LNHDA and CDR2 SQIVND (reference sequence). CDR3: CASSLPDRPGYGYTF. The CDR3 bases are TGTGCCAGTAGTCTCCCCGACCGGCCAGGCTATGGCTACACCTTC. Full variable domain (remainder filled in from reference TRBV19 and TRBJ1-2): DGGITQSPKYLFRKEGQNVTLSCEQNLNHDAMYWYRQDPGQGLRLIYYSQIVNDFQKGDIAEGYSVSREKKESFPLTVTSAQKNPTAFYLCASSLPDRPGYGYTFGSGTRLTVV.

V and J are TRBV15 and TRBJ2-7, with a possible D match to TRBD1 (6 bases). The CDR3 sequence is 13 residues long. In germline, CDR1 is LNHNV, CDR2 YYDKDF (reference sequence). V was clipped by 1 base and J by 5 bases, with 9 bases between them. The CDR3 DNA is TGTGCCACCAGCAGAGTGACAGGCAACGAGCAGTACTTC. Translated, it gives CATSRVTGNEQYF.

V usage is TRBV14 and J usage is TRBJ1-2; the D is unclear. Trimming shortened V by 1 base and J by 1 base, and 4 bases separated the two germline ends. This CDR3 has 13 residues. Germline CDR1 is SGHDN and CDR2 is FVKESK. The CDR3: CASSQAVNYGYTF. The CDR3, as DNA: TGTGCCAGCAGCCAAGCCGTTAACTATGGCTACACCTTC. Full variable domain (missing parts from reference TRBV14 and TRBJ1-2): EAGVTQFPSHSVIEKGQTVTLRCDPISGHDNLYWYRRVMGKEIKFLLHFVKESKQDESGMPNNRFLAERTGGTYSTLKVQPAELEDSGVYFCASSQAVNYGYTFGSGTRLTVV.

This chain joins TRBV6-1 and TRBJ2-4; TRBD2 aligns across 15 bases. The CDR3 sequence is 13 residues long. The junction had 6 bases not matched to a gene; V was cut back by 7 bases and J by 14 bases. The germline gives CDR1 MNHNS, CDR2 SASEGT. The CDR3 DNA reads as TGTGCCAGCAAGACGGGACTAGCGGGAGGCGAGTACTTC. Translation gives CASKTGLAGGEYF.

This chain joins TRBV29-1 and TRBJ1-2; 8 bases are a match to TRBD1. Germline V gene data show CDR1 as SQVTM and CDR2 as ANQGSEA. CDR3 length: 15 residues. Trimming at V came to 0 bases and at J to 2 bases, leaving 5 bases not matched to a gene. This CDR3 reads CSVEESRGLNYGYTF. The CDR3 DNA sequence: TGCAGCGTTGAAGAATCCAGGGGGCTGAACTATGGCTACACCTTC.

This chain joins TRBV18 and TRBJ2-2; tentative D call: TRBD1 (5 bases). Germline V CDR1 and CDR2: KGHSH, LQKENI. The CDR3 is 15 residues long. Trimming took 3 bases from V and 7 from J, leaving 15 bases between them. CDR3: CASSPPQAGHGELFF. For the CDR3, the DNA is TGTGCCAGCTCACCGCCACAGGCTGGCCACGGGGAGCTGTTTTTT.

The CDR3 DNA is TGTGCCAGCAGCTTGGGGACAGGGAACACTGAAGCTTTCTTT. This sequence encodes CASSLGTGNTEAFF. The chain uses TRBV7-9 and TRBJ1-1; 8 nucleotides align to TRBD1. The V gene's germline CDR1 is SEHNR and CDR2 FQNEAQ (reference sequence). This CDR3 contains 14 residues. V was clipped by 3 bases and J by 1 base; unmatched bases: 1.

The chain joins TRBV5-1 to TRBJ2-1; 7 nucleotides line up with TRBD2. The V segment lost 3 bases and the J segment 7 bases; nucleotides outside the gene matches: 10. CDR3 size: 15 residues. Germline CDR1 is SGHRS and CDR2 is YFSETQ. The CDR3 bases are TGCGCCAGCAGCTCCCTGGCGGGAGTTACGAATGAGCAGTTCTTC. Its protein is CASSSLAGVTNEQFF.

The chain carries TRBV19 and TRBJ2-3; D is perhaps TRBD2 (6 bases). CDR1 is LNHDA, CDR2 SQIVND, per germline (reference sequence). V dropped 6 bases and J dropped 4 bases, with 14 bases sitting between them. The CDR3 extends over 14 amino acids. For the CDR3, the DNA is TGTGCCAGTAGGAGGGAGTGGGGGGCAGATACGCAGTATTTT. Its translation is CASRREWGADTQYF.

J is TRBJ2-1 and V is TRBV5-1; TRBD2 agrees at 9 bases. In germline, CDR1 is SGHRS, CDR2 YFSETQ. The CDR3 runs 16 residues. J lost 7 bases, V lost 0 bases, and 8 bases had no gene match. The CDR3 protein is CASSLAPAGGPNEQFF. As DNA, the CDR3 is TGCGCCAGCAGCTTGGCTCCGGCGGGAGGGCCTAATGAGCAGTTCTTC.

CDR3 nucleotide sequence: TGCGCCAGCAGCCAATCCCGGGACAGGGGGAAGAATGAGCAGTTCTTC. Amino acids: CASSQSRDRGKNEQFF. This chain joins TRBV4-1 and TRBJ2-1, with TRBD1 identical over 11 bases. CDR3 length equals 16 residues. J was trimmed by 7 bases and V by 2 bases; bases with no gene match: 7. The germline V gene has CDR1 MGHRA and CDR2 YSYEKL.

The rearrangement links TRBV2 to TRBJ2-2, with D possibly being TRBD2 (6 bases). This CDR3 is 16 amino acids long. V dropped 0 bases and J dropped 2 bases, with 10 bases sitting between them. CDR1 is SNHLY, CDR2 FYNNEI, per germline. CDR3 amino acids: CASSEARGLNTGELFF. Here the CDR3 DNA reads TGTGCCAGCAGTGAAGCAAGAGGACTAAACACCGGGGAGCTGTTTTTT.

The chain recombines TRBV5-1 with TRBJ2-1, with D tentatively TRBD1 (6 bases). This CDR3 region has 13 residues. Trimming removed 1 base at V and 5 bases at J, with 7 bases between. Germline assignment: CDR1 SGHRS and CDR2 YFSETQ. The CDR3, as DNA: TGCGCCAGCAGCTTGTGGGACAACAATGAGCAGTTCTTC. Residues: CASSLWDNNEQFF.

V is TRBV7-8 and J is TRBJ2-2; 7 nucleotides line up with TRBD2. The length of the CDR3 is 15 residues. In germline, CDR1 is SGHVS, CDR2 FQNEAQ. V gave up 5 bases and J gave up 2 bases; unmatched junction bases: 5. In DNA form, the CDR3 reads TGTGCCAGCAGCGTCGGACTAGGCAACACCGGGGAGCTGTTTTTT. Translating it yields CASSVGLGNTGELFF. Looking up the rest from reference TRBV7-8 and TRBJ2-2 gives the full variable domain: GAGVSQSPRYKVAKRGQDVALRCDPISGHVSLFWYQQALGQGPEFLTYFQNEAQLDKSGLPSDRFFAERPEGSVSTLKIQRTQQEDSAVYLCASSVGLGNTGELFFGEGSRLTVL.

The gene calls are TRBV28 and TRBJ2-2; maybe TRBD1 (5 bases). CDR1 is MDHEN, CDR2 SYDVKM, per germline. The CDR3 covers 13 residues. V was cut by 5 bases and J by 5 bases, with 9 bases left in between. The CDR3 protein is CASSVRVTGELFF. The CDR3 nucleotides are TGTGCCAGCAGTGTCAGGGTGACCGGGGAGCTGTTTTTT.

CDR3 nucleotides: TGTGCCAGCAGTCCGTCTTCAATATCCAGCTATGGCTACACCTTC. It is translated as CASSPSSISSYGYTF. This sequence joins TRBV27 and TRBJ1-2; D not resolved. Trimming left V 5 bases short and J 4 bases short, with 17 bases between. The length of the CDR3 is 15 residues. Looked up from germline, CDR1 is MNHEY and CDR2 is SMNVEV (reference sequence).

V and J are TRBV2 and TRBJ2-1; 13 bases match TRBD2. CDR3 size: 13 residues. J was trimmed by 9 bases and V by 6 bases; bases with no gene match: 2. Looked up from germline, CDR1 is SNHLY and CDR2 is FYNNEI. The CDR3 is CASRLAGGREQFF. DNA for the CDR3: TGTGCCAGCAGACTAGCGGGGGGGCGTGAGCAGTTCTTC.

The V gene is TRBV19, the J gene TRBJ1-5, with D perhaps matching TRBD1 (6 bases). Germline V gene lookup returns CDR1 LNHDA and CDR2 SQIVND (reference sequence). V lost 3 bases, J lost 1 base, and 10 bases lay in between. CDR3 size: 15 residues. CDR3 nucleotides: TGTGCCAGTAGTATGGGGGGGACAAGCAATCAGCCCCAGCATTTT. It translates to CASSMGGTSNQPQHF.